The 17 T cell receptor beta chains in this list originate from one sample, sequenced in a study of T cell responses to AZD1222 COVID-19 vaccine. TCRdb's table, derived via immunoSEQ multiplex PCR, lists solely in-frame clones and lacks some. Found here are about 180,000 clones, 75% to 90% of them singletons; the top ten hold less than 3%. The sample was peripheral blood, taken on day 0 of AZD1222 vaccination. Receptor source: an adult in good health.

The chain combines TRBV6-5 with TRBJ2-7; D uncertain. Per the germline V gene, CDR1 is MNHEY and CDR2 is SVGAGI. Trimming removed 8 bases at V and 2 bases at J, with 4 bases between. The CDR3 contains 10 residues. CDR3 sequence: CASAAYEQYF. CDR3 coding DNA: TGTGCCAGCGCAGCCTACGAGCAGTACTTC.

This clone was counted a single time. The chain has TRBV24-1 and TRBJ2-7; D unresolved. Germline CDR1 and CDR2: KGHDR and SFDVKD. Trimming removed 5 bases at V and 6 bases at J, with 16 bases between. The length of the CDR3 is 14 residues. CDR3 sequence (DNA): TGTGCCACCAGTGGGATGGCACCCCGGGCCGAGCAGTACTTC. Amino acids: CATSGMAPRAEQYF.

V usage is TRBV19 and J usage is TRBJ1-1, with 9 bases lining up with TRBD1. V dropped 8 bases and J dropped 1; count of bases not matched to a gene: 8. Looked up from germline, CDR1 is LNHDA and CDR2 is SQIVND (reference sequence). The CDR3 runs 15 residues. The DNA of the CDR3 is TGTGCCAGTGGGGGACAGGGATCGCCGAACACTGAAGCTTTCTTT. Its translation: CASGGQGSPNTEAFF.

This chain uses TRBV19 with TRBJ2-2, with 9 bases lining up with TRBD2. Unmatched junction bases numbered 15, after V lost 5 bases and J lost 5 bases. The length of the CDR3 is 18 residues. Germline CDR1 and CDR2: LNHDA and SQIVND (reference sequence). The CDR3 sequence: CASSPGLAGSSRTGELFF. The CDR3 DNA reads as TGTGCCAGTAGTCCCGGTCTAGCGGGGTCGAGTCGGACCGGGGAGCTGTTTTTT. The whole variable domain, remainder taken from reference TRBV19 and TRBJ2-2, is DGGITQSPKYLFRKEGQNVTLSCEQNLNHDAMYWYRQDPGQGLRLIYYSQIVNDFQKGDIAEGYSVSREKKESFPLTVTSAQKNPTAFYLCASSPGLAGSSRTGELFFGEGSRLTVL.

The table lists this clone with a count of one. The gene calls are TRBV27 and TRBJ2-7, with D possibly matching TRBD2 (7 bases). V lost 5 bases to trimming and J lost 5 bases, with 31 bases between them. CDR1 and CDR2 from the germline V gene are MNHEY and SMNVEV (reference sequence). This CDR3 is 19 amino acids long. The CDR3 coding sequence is TGTGCCAGCAGTCTCCCCTCTAGCGGAACAGGGCGGCTCTCGCACGAGCAGTACTTC. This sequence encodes CASSLPSSGTGRLSHEQYF.

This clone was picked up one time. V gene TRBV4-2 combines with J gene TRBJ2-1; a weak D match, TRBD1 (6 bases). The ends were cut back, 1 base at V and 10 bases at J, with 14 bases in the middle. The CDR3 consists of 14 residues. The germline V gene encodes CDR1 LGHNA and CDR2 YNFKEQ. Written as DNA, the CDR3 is TGTGCCAGCAGCCAAGTTGGGGGCCTAGCCGAGCAGTTCTTC. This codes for CASSQVGGLAEQFF.

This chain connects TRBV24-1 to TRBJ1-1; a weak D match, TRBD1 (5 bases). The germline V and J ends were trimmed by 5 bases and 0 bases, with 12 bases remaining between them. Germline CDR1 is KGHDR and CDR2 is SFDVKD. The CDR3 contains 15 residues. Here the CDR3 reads CATSGAGGLNTEAFF. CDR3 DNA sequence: TGTGCCACCAGTGGGGCCGGGGGATTGAACACTGAAGCTTTCTTT.

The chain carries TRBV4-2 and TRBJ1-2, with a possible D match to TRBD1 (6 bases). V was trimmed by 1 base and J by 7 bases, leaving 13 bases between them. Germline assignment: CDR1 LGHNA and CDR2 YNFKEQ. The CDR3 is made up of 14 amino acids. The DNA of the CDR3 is TGTGCCAGCAGCCAAGGTCGGGCAGGGGCTGGCTACACCTTC. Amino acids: CASSQGRAGAGYTF.

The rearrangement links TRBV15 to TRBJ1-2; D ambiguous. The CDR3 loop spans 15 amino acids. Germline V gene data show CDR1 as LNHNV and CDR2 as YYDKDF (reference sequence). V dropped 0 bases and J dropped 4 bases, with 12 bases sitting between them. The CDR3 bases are TGTGCCACCAGCAGAGAAGGCAGGCACTCCTATGGCTACACCTTC. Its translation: CATSREGRHSYGYTF.

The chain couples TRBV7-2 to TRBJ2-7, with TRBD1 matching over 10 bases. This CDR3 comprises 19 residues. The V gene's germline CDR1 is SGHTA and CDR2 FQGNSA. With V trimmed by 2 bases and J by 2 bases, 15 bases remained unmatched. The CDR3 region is CASSLYLKSAGQGAYEQYF. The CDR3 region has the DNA TGTGCCAGCAGCTTATACTTGAAGTCTGCCGGACAGGGGGCCTACGAGCAGTACTTC.

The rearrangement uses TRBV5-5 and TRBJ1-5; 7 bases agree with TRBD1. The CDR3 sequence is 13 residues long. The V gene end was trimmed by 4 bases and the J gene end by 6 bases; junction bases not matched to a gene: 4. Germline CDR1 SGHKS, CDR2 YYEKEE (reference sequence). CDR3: CASSDRQGQPQHF. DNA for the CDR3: TGTGCCAGCAGCGATCGACAGGGTCAGCCCCAGCATTTT.

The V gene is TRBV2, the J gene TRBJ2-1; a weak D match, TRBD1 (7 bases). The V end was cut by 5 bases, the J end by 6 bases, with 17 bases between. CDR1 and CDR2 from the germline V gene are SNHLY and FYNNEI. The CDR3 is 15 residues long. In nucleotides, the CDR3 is TGTGCCAGCAGTTCGCCAGGGGGGTTTAGCAATGAGCAGTTCTTC. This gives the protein CASSSPGGFSNEQFF.

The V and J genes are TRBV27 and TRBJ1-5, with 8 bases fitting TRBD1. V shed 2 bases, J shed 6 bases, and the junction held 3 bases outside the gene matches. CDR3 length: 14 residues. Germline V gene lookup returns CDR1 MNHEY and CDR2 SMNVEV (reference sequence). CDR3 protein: CASSLGQGRQPQHF. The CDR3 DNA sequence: TGTGCCAGCAGTTTAGGACAGGGTCGTCAGCCCCAGCATTTT.

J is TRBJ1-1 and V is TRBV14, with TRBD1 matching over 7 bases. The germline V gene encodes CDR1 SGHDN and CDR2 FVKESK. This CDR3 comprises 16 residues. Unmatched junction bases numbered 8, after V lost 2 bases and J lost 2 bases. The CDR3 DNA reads TGTGCCAGCAGCCAACACCCGGGACAGCCTAACACTGAAGCTTTCTTT. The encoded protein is CASSQHPGQPNTEAFF.

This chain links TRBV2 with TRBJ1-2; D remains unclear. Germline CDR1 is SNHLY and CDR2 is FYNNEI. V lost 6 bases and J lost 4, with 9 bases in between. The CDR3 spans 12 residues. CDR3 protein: CASSKEGYGYTF. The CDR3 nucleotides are TGTGCCAGCAGCAAAGAAGGCTATGGCTACACCTTC.

CDR3 nucleotide sequence: TGTGCCAGCAGTTACGTGAACCAGAACACCGGGGAGCTGTTTTTT. Its translation: CASSYVNQNTGELFF. The genes are TRBV6-6 and TRBJ2-2; no firm D call. CDR3 length equals 15 residues. V lost 2 bases and J lost 1, with 8 bases in between. Germline assignment: CDR1 MNHNY and CDR2 SVGAGI (reference sequence).

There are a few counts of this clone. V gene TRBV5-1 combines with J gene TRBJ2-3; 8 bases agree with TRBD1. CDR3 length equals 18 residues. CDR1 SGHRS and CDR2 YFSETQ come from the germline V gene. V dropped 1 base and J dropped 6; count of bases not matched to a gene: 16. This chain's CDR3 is CASSLRVQGGSDRDTQYF. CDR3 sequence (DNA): TGCGCCAGCAGCTTGCGGGTACAGGGGGGTTCCGACCGGGATACGCAGTATTTT.